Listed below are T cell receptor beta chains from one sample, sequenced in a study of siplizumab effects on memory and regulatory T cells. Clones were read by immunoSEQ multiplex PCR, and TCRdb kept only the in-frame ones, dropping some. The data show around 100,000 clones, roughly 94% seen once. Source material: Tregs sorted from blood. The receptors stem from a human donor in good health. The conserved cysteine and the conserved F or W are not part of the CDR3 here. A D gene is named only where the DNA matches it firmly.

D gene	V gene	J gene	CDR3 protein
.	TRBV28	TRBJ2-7	ASSWAGTAGEQY
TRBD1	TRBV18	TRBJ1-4	ASSPPSGGAYEKLF
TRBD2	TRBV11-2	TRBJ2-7	ASSAGRIAGGSSYEQY
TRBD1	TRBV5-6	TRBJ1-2	ASSSAIGTGFDGYT
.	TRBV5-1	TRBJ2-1	ASSLGRVEQF
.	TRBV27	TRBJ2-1	ASTRGGTDYNEQF
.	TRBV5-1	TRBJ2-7	ASSQSLGARAYEQY
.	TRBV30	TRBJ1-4	AWSPKGVRTEKLF
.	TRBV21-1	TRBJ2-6	ASSLGANVLT
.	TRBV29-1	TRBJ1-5	SARQSQGPQH
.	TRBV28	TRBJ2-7	ASSSSFPYEQY
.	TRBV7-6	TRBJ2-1	ASSFRYYNEQF
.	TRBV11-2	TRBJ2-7	ASSLMGPRQRVSEQY
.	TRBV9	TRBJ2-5	ASGNQETQY
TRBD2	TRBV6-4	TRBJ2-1	ASSREPYNEQF
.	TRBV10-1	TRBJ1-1	ASSASGRTEAF
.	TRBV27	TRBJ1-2	ASSARTAPALNYGYT
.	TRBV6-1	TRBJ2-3	ASSEASYTQY
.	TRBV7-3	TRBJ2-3	ASSSSRAGPQY
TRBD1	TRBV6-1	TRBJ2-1	ASGQGAREQF
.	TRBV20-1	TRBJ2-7	SALKSYEQY
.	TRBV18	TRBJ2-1	ASSLGRGIVIEQF